This T cell receptor (beta chain) was sequenced during a study of T-cell memory formation after mild COVID-19. TCRdb redid the calling of the 5' RACE reads with MiXCR, one entry per CDR3 protein. The sample holds roughly 450,000 distinct CDR3 sequences, 15% to 20% seen once. V was pared by 1 base and J by 3 bases, with 7 bases of the junction left unmatched. The CDR3 length is 16 residues. CDR1 SGHTA and CDR2 FQGNSA come from the germline V gene. This chain connects TRBV7-2 to TRBJ2-3, with TRBD2 matching 7 bases. Sequences were obtained from PBMCs or a T cell subset sorted from them (not recorded which). The receptor comes from an adult woman who had mild COVID-19 (a few samples of this study predate the infection). Cell type and time point are not known. CDR3 sequence: CASSLGGRLATDTQYF. CDR3 bases: TGTGCCAGCAGCTTAGGCGGTAGACTAGCAACAGATACGCAGTATTTT.